These 20 T cell receptor beta chains came from one sample sequenced in a study of CD8 T cells in ankylosing spondylitis (dated by TCRdb to 2016 to 2017). Their recognized antigens are unknown. Libraries were constructed by 5' RACE. Sequencing was performed on an Illumina HiSeq 2500. TCRdb redid the processing of the public reads, applying fastp at Q25 and MiXCR, and retained in-frame beta chains. Rows matching on CDR3 protein sequence are summarized as one entry with the most common DNA and genes. The sample records about 540,000 distinct CDR3 sequences, over 9.5% of which are singletons. Approximately 6.3% of the sample lies in the top ten. The research as a whole found: Blood from ankylosing spondylitis patients appeared to be characterized by a TCR beta motif composed of under ten highly homologous amino acid variants.

Sequencing used blood, either unsorted or a sorted T cell fraction (not recorded which). The source is a male donor with ankylosing spondylitis.

The V gene is TRBV6-2 or TRBV6-3, the J gene TRBJ2-2, with a possible D match to TRBD1 (7 bases). The CDR3 covers 16 residues. Trimming left V 8 bases short and J 0 bases short, with 16 bases between. Germline CDR1 MNHEY, CDR2 SVGEGT. Here the CDR3 reads CASGGTAPANTGELFF. As DNA, the CDR3 is TGTGCCAGCGGCGGGACAGCCCCTGCGAACACCGGGGAGCTGTTTTTT.

This clonotype was picked up a small number of times. The rearrangement links TRBV12-3 or TRBV12-4 to TRBJ2-1; 8 bases match TRBD2. This CDR3 has 16 residues. With V trimmed by 2 bases and J by 7 bases, 10 bases remained unmatched. CDR3 sequence: CASSLKREGRDNEQFF. The DNA of the CDR3 is TGTGCCAGCAGTTTAAAACGGGAGGGCCGGGATAATGAGCAGTTCTTC.

The chain combines TRBV20-1 with TRBJ2-3; D may be TRBD2 (6 bases). The germline V gene has CDR1 DFQATT and CDR2 SNEGSKA (reference sequence). This CDR3 is 15 amino acids long. The V end lost 0 bases, the J end lost 2 bases, and 12 bases lay between the germline ends. CDR3 sequence (DNA): TGCAGTGCTAGAGATCTTGGCGGGGCCACAGATACGCAGTATTTT. It codes for CSARDLGGATDTQYF.

V usage is TRBV7-2 and J usage is TRBJ2-7, with a possible D match to TRBD2 (5 bases). Trimming took 5 bases from V and 6 from J, leaving 17 bases between them. This CDR3 has 14 amino acids. The germline V gene encodes CDR1 SGHTA and CDR2 FQGNSA. This CDR3 reads CASSLGELSTEQYV. The DNA of the CDR3 is TGTGCCAGCAGCCTCGGGGAGCTCTCTACCGAGCAGTACGTC.

This clonotype was picked up many times. The chain carries TRBV5-6 and TRBJ2-7; 12 bases align to TRBD2. This CDR3 comprises 15 residues. The junction had 4 bases not matched to a gene; V was cut back by 4 bases and J by 2 bases. The germline gives CDR1 SGHDT, CDR2 YYEEEE. The CDR3 bases are TGTGCCAGCAGCCCCGGACTAGCGGGGACCTACGAGCAGTACTTC. This gives the protein CASSPGLAGTYEQYF.

By share, this clonotype ranks as medium-sized. DNA for the CDR3: TGTGCCAGCAGTGAAGCGGCCTGGGGGGGTGCAGGCACAGATACGCAGTATTTT. Translating gives CASSEAAWGGAGTDTQYF. V gene TRBV2 combines with J gene TRBJ2-3; TRBD2 matches 7 bases. CDR3 length: 18 amino acids. The V and J ends lost 0 bases and 1 base, in that order; junction bases with no gene match: 10. Germline values: CDR1 SNHLY, CDR2 FYNNEI. The entire variable domain, with the rest obtained from reference TRBV2 and TRBJ2-3, is as follows: EPEVTQTPSHQVTQMGQEVILRCVPISNHLYFYWYRQILGQKVEFLVSFYNNEISEKSEIFDDQFSVERPDGSNFTLKIRSTKLEDSAMYFCASSEAAWGGAGTDTQYFGPGTRLTVL.

This clonotype was seen only a few times. The chain employs TRBV20-1 and TRBJ1-6; 7 bases align to TRBD1. J was trimmed by 7 bases and V by 5 bases; bases with no gene match: 11. The germline CDR1 and CDR2 sequences are DFQATT and SNEGSKA (reference sequence). The CDR3 spans 15 residues. CDR3 in amino acids: CSAYRGGVGNSPLHF. DNA for the CDR3: TGCAGTGCTTATCGAGGGGGCGTCGGAAATTCACCCCTCCACTTT.

The chain recombines TRBV12-3 or TRBV12-4 with TRBJ2-1; D possibly corresponds to TRBD2 (5 bases). V dropped 7 bases and J dropped 1 base, with 8 bases sitting between them. This CDR3 is 13 amino acids long. CDR3 DNA sequence: TGTGCCAGCATGGGGAGTTCCTACAATGAGCAGTTCTTC. This gives the protein CASMGSSYNEQFF.

This clonotype was detected ten times or more. The chain combines TRBV7-2 with TRBJ1-1; TRBD1 matches 9 bases. This CDR3 is 16 amino acids long. CDR1 is SGHTA, CDR2 FQGNSA, per germline. Germline trimming cut 1 base from V and 4 bases from J; bases unmatched to any gene: 7. The CDR3 region is CASSLVLTGGITEAFF. CDR3 in DNA: TGTGCCAGCAGCTTAGTACTTACAGGGGGCATCACTGAAGCTTTCTTT. Full variable domain (missing parts from reference TRBV7-2 and TRBJ1-1): GAGVSQSPSNKVTEKGKDVELRCDPISGHTALYWYRQSLGQGLEFLIYFQGNSAPDKSGLPSDRFSAERTGGSVSTLTIQRTQQEDSAVYLCASSLVLTGGITEAFFGQGTRLTVV.

The gene calls are TRBV3-1 and TRBJ1-2; maybe TRBD1 (6 bases). This CDR3 comprises 14 residues. Trimming removed 0 bases from V and 7 bases from J, with 12 bases in between. Germline V gives CDR1 LGHDT, CDR2 YNNKEL (reference sequence). The CDR3 reads CASSQDLTGLGYTF. CDR3 DNA sequence: TGTGCCAGCAGCCAAGACCTTACAGGGCTTGGCTACACCTTC.

This chain links TRBV28 with TRBJ2-4, with a weak D call TRBD1 (6 bases). The V end was cut by 7 bases, the J end by 4 bases, with 14 bases between. The CDR3 extends over 14 amino acids. CDR1 and CDR2 from the germline V gene are MDHEN and SYDVKM. CDR3 coding DNA: TGTGCCAGCACTGAAACAGGGCCGAAAAACATTCAGTACTTC. It is translated as CASTETGPKNIQYF.

This clonotype occurred a few times. The V call is TRBV7-2, the J call TRBJ1-2, with no clear D. The CDR3 length is 12 residues. Per the germline V gene, CDR1 is SGHTA and CDR2 is FQGNSA. Deletions cut 2 bases from V and 8 bases from J, with 9 bases between. The CDR3 region is CASSLKLGGYTF. The CDR3 DNA is TGTGCCAGCAGCTTAAAGCTCGGCGGCTACACCTTC. Drawing the rest from reference TRBV7-2 and TRBJ1-2, the complete variable domain is GAGVSQSPSNKVTEKGKDVELRCDPISGHTALYWYRQSLGQGLEFLIYFQGNSAPDKSGLPSDRFSAERTGGSVSTLTIQRTQQEDSAVYLCASSLKLGGYTFGSGTRLTVV.

The table lists this clonotype with a few counts. The gene calls are TRBV12-3 or TRBV12-4 and TRBJ1-1, with TRBD1 identical over 8 bases. Trimming cost V 5 bases and J 1 base; bases outside gene matches: 6. This CDR3 is built from 15 residues. CDR3 bases: TGTGCCAGCAGTGGTCCCGGGACAGGGAACACTGAAGCTTTCTTT. Protein sequence: CASSGPGTGNTEAFF.

In its sample, this clonotype was seen many times. The chain employs TRBV5-1 and TRBJ2-7, with TRBD2 identical over 8 bases. The V segment lost 3 bases and the J segment 1 base; nucleotides outside the gene matches: 3. The CDR3 is 14 amino acids. CDR1 is SGHRS and CDR2 is YFSETQ in the germline V gene. The CDR3 DNA reads TGCGCCAGCAGCTCGGAGCGGGGGTCCTACGAGCAGTACTTC. It is translated as CASSSERGSYEQYF.

This clonotype showed up just a few times. The chain links TRBV20-1 to TRBJ2-2; D possibly uses TRBD1 or TRBD2 (5 bases each). The CDR3 spans 17 residues. The V gene lost 0 bases and the J gene lost 0 bases, with 14 bases spanning the gap. CDR1 is DFQATT and CDR2 is SNEGSKA in the germline V gene (reference sequence). The CDR3: CSARDGGRTANTGELFF. The CDR3 DNA reads TGCAGTGCTAGAGATGGGGGAAGAACCGCGAACACCGGGGAGCTGTTTTTT.

This clonotype was found many times. CDR3: CASSLWTSGRGREQFF. The CDR3 DNA sequence: TGTGCCAGCAGTTTATGGACTAGCGGGAGGGGTAGGGAGCAGTTCTTC. The rearrangement joins TRBV12-3 or TRBV12-4 to TRBJ2-1; 15 nucleotides align to TRBD2. CDR3 length equals 16 residues. V was pared by 2 bases and J by 10 bases, with 6 bases of the junction left unmatched.

This clonotype was observed a few times. The rearrangement uses TRBV7-2 and TRBJ2-1; TRBD2 matches at 11 bases. The CDR3 is 15 residues long. Losses at the gene ends were 3 bases for V and 12 bases for J; bases not matched to a gene: 10. The germline V gene has CDR1 SGHTA and CDR2 FQGNSA. This CDR3 is CASSFIAGGFRGQFF. CDR3 bases: TGTGCCAGCAGCTTTATAGCGGGAGGGTTCCGCGGGCAGTTCTTC.

The chain joins TRBV3-1 to TRBJ2-1, with D uncertain. Trimming removed 0 bases from V and 4 bases from J, with 13 bases in between. Germline loops: CDR1 LGHDT, CDR2 YNNKEL (reference sequence). The CDR3 has 16 amino acids. Here the CDR3 reads CASSQDSEVRYNEQFF. CDR3 sequence (DNA): TGTGCCAGCAGCCAAGATTCTGAGGTCCGGTACAATGAGCAGTTCTTC.

CDR3: CSVERGGNTEAFF. The CDR3, as DNA: TGCAGCGTTGAAAGGGGGGGGAACACTGAAGCTTTCTTT. The rearrangement joins TRBV29-1 to TRBJ1-1; TRBD1 is a possible D gene (6 bases). The CDR3 is made up of 13 amino acids. Germline values: CDR1 SQVTM, CDR2 ANQGSEA. The V gene lost 2 bases and the J gene lost 1 base, with 8 bases spanning the gap.

In this sample, this clonotype turned up once. The chain employs TRBV4-1 and TRBJ1-6, with D tentatively TRBD1 (5 bases). Germline V gene data show CDR1 as MGHRA and CDR2 as YSYEKL. Trimming removed 1 base from V and 7 bases from J, with 17 bases in between. The CDR3 has 17 residues. The CDR3 DNA reads TGCGCCAGCAGCCAAGGGAGGCGGGGCGCGGGGAATTCACCCCTCCACTTT. Translation gives CASSQGRRGAGNSPLHF.